This record concerns one T cell receptor beta chain sequence. This specimen belongs to a study of T cell responses to AZD1222 COVID-19 vaccine. The V gene's germline CDR1 is LNHNV and CDR2 YYDKDF (reference sequence). V dropped 2 bases and J dropped 5; count of bases not matched to a gene: 5. This CDR3 is built from 16 residues. The method was immunoSEQ multiplex PCR; TCRdb's version includes in-frame clones alone and lacks a portion of them. This sample has about 120,000 clones, with around 88% found just once. The clonotype was recovered from an adult who received the AZD1222 COVID-19 vaccine. The chain uses TRBV15 and TRBJ2-2; 10 bases line up with TRBD1. The sequenced sample was peripheral blood, obtained 28 days after the second AZD1222 dose. CDR3 amino acids: CATSRRQGAGTGELFF. CDR3 in DNA: TGTGCCACCAGCAGAAGACAGGGGGCTGGGACCGGGGAGCTGTTTTTT.